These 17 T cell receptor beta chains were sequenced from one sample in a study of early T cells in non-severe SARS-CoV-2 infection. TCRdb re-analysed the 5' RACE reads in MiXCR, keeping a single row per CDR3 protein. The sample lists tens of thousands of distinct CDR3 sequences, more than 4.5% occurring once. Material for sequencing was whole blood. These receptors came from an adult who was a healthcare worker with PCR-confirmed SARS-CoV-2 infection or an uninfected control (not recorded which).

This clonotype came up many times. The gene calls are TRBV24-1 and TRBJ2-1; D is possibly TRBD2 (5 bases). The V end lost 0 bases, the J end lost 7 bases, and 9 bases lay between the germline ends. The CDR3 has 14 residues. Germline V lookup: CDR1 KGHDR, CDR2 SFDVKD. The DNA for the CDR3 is TGTGCCACCAGTGATTTGAAGACGGGGAATGAGCAGTTCTTC. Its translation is CATSDLKTGNEQFF.

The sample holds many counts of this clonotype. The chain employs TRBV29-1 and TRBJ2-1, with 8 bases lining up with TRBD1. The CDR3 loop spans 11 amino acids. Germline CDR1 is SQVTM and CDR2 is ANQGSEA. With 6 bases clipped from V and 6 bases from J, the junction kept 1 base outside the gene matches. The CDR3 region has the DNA TGCAGCGTGGACAGGGCCAATGAGCAGTTCTTC. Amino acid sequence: CSVDRANEQFF.

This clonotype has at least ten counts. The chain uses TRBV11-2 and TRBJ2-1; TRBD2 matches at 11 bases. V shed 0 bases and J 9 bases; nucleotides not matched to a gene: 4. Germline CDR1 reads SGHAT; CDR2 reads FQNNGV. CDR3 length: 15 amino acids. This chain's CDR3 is CASSLERLAGGEQFF. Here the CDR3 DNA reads TGTGCCAGCAGCTTAGAACGGCTAGCGGGAGGTGAGCAGTTCTTC.

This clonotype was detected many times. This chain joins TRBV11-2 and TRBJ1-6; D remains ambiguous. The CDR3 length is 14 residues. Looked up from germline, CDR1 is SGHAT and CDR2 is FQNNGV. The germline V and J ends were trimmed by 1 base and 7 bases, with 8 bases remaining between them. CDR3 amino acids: CASSLGGNNSPLHF. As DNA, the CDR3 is TGTGCCAGCAGCTTAGGCGGAAACAATTCACCCCTCCACTTT.

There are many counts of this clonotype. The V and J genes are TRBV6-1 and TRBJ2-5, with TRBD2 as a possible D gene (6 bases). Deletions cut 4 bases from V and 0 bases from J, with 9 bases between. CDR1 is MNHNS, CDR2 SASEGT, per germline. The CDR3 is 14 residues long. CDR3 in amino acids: CASSGAGNQETQYF. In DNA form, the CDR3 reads TGTGCCAGCAGTGGGGCGGGGAACCAAGAGACCCAGTACTTC.

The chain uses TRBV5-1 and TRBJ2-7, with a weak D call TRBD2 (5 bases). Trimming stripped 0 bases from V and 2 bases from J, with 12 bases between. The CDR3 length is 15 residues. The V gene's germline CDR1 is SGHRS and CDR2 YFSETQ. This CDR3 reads CASSLGAPGTYEQYF. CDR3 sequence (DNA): TGCGCCAGCAGCTTGGGTGCCCCGGGAACCTACGAGCAGTACTTC. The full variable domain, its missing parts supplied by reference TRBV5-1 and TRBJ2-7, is KAGVTQTPRYLIKTRGQQVTLSCSPISGHRSVSWYQQTPGQGLQFLFEYFSETQRNKGNFPGRFSGRQFSNSRSEMNVSTLELGDSALYLCASSLGAPGTYEQYFGPGTRLTVT.

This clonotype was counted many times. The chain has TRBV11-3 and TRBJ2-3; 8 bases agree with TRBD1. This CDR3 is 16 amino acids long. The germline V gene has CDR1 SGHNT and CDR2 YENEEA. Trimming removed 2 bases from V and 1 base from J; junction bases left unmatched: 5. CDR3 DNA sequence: TGTGCCAGCAGCTTAAGACAGGGGTCGGGCACAGATACGCAGTATTTT. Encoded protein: CASSLRQGSGTDTQYF. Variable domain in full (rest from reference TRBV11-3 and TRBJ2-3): EAGVVQSPRYKIIEKKQPVAFWCNPISGHNTLYWYLQNLGQGPELLIRYENEEAVDDSQLPKDRFSAERLKGVDSTLKIQPAELGDSAVYLCASSLRQGSGTDTQYFGPGTRLTVL.

The CDR3 sequence is CSARASLAGANYEQYF. In nucleotides, the CDR3 is TGCAGTGCTAGAGCTTCCCTAGCGGGAGCGAACTACGAGCAGTACTTC. V gene TRBV20-1 combines with J gene TRBJ2-7, with 10 bases lining up with TRBD2. In germline, CDR1 is DFQATT, CDR2 SNEGSKA (reference sequence). J lost 3 bases, V lost 1 base, and 9 bases had no gene match. The CDR3 consists of 16 residues.

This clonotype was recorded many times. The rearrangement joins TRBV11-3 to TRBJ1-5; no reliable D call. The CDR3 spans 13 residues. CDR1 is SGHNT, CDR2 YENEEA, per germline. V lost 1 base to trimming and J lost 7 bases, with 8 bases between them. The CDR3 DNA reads TGTGCCAGCAGCTTAGGCCCCGCCCAGCCCCAGCATTTT. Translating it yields CASSLGPAQPQHF.

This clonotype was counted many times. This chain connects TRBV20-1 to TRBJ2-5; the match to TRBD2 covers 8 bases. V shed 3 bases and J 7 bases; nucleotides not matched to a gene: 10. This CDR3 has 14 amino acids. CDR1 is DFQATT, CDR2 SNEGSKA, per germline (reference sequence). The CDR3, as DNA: TGCAGTGCTAGTAGTCTGGGACTAGAGGGGACCCAGTACTTC. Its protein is CSASSLGLEGTQYF.

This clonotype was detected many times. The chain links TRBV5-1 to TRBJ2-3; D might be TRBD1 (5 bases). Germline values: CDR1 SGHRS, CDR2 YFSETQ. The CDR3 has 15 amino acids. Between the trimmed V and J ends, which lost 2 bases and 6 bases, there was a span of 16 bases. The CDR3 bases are TGCGCCAGCAGCTTTGGGGCTACTCCGGCCGATACGCAGTATTTT. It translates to CASSFGATPADTQYF.

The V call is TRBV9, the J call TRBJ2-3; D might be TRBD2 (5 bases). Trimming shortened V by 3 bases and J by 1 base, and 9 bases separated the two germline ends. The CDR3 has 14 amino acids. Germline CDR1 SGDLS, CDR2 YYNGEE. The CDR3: CASSDSRGTDTQYF. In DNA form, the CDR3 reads TGTGCCAGCAGCGATTCGAGGGGCACAGATACGCAGTATTTT.

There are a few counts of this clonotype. CDR3 sequence: CSAKASGSFETQYF. CDR3 bases: TGCAGTGCTAAGGCGAGCGGGAGTTTCGAGACCCAGTACTTC. V and J are TRBV20-1 and TRBJ2-5; 8 bases line up with TRBD2. The CDR3 totals 14 residues. The germline V gene encodes CDR1 DFQATT and CDR2 SNEGSKA (reference sequence). V dropped 4 bases and J dropped 5; count of bases not matched to a gene: 9.

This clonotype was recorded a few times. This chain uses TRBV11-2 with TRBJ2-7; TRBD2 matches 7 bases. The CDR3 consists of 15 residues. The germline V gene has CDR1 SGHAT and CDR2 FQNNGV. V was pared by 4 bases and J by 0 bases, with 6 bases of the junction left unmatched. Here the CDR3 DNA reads TGTGCCAGCAGCTCCCTAGCGGACGCCTCCTACGAGCAGTACTTC. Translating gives CASSSLADASYEQYF.

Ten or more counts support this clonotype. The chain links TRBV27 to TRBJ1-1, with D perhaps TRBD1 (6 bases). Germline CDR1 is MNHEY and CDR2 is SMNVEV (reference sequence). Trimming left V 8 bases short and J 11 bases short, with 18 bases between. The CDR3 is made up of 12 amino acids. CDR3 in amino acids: CASRPVGGKAFF. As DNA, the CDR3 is TGTGCCAGCCGTCCCGTAGGGGGGAAGGCTTTCTTT.

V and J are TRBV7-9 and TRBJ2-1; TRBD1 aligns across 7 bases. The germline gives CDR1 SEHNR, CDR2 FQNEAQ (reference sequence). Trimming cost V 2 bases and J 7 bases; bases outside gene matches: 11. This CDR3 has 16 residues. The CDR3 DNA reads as TGTGCCAGCAGCTTATTTCGTCGTACAGGGGAGAATGAGCAGTTCTTC. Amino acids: CASSLFRRTGENEQFF. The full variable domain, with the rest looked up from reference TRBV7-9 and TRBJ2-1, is DTGVSQNPRHKITKRGQNVTFRCDPISEHNRLYWYRQTLGQGPEFLTYFQNEAQLEKSRLLSDRFSAERPKGSFSTLEIQRTEQGDSAMYLCASSLFRRTGENEQFFGPGTRLTVL.

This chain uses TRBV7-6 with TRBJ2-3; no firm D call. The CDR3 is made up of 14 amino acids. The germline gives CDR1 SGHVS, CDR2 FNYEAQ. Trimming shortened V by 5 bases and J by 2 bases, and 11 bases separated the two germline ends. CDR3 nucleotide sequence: TGTGCCAGCAGCCCGGGCCGATCCACAGATACGCAGTATTTT. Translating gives CASSPGRSTDTQYF.